Following are 18 T cell receptor beta chains from one sample sequenced in a study of read filtering for tumor transcriptome and immune sequencing. The library was built from about 400 ng RNA with molecular barcoded adaptors for alpha/delta and beta/gamma chains. From the reads, TCRdb called clonotypes with MiXCR, one entry per CDR3 protein. The sample lists 500 or so distinct CDR3 sequences, around four fifths seen once, with 51% in the top ten. Source material: a population of CD138-negative cells sorted from bone marrow. These receptors were taken from a donor at least 40 years old with multiple myeloma. This table probably holds off-target reads from a library built for another chain.

This rearrangement joins TRBV4-1 to TRBJ2-3; 9 bases agree with TRBD2. Germline loops: CDR1 MGHRA, CDR2 YSYEKL. This CDR3 contains 15 residues. V trimming: 0 bases; J trimming: 7 bases; junction bases outside the gene matches: 5. CDR3 amino acids: CASSQDGLAGNTQYF. The CDR3 nucleotides read TGCGCCAGCAGCCAAGATGGCCTAGCGGGAAATACGCAGTATTTT.

The V call is TRBV19, the J call TRBJ2-1; TRBD1 matches at 8 bases. V trimming: 6 bases; J trimming: 4 bases; junction bases outside the gene matches: 5. The CDR3 has 14 residues. CDR1 is LNHDA, CDR2 SQIVND, per germline (reference sequence). CDR3 sequence reads: CASSLQGVYNEQFF. CDR3 coding DNA: TGTGCCAGTAGCCTACAGGGGGTGTACAATGAGCAGTTCTTC. Based on the CDR3 plus reference TRBV19 and TRBJ2-1, the full variable domain is DGGITQSPKYLFRKEGQNVTLSCEQNLNHDAMYWYRQDPGQGLRLIYYSQIVNDFQKGDIAEGYSVSREKKESFPLTVTSAQKNPTAFYLCASSLQGVYNEQFFGPGTRLTVL.

The chain uses TRBV27 and TRBJ2-1; perhaps TRBD2 as D (6 bases). The length of the CDR3 is 17 residues. Trimming left V 5 bases short and J 0 bases short, with 17 bases between. The germline V gene encodes CDR1 MNHEY and CDR2 SMNVEV (reference sequence). CDR3 coding DNA: TGTGCCAGCAGTCCCGGGGCGGGACCCAGCTCCTACAATGAGCAGTTCTTC. Translating gives CASSPGAGPSSYNEQFF.

The chain carries TRBV6-1 and TRBJ2-1, with D uncertain. This CDR3 is built from 15 residues. The V end lost 6 bases, the J end lost 1 base, and 13 bases lay between the germline ends. Germline assignment: CDR1 MNHNS and CDR2 SASEGT. CDR3 loop: CASRVDEGSYNEQFF. DNA for the CDR3: TGTGCCAGCAGAGTAGATGAAGGTTCCTACAATGAGCAGTTCTTC.

In its sample, this clonotype was seen a few times. This CDR3 is CASSYRRGDYEQYF. The DNA for the CDR3 is TGTGCCAGCAGTTACAGGCGGGGGGACTACGAGCAGTACTTC. The chain links TRBV6-5 to TRBJ2-7; TRBD2 agrees at 8 bases. Germline values: CDR1 MNHEY, CDR2 SVGAGI. CDR3 length: 14 residues. Trimming took 2 bases from V and 3 from J; bases not matched to a gene: 3.

This rearrangement joins TRBV7-9 to TRBJ2-1, with 10 bases identical to TRBD2. Germline-derived CDR1 and CDR2 are SEHNR and FQNEAQ (reference sequence). The CDR3 runs 14 residues. V trimming: 8 bases; J trimming: 0 bases; junction bases outside the gene matches: 1. Written as DNA, the CDR3 is TGTGCCAGCTCTAGCGGGAGCTCCTACAATGAGCAGTTCTTC. Protein sequence: CASSSGSSYNEQFF.

This clonotype was seen a single time. The chain recombines TRBV29-1 with TRBJ2-1; 7 bases agree with TRBD2. This CDR3 contains 13 residues. Losses at the gene ends were 8 bases for V and 8 bases for J; bases not matched to a gene: 12. CDR1 and CDR2 from the germline V gene are SQVTM and ANQGSEA. Here the CDR3 DNA reads TGCAGCTCGGGGGGACGGAGCGGCTATGAGCAGTTCTTC. Its protein is CSSGGRSGYEQFF.

Judged by abundance, this clonotype is large. V and J are TRBV11-2 and TRBJ2-4; 7 bases match TRBD1. The V gene end was trimmed by 1 base and the J gene end by 7 bases; junction bases not matched to a gene: 7. The germline V gene encodes CDR1 SGHAT and CDR2 FQNNGV. The CDR3 has 15 residues. The CDR3 protein is CASSLARGPLNIQYF. CDR3 DNA: TGTGCCAGCAGCTTAGCTAGGGGGCCTTTGAACATTCAGTACTTC. The whole variable domain, filled in from reference TRBV11-2 and TRBJ2-4, reads EAGVAQSPRYKIIEKRQSVAFWCNPISGHATLYWYQQILGQGPKLLIQFQNNGVVDDSQLPKDRFSAERLKGVDSTLKIQPAKLEDSAVYLCASSLARGPLNIQYFGAGTRLSVL.

The genes are TRBV29-1 and TRBJ1-1; D gene ambiguous. Trimming left V 4 bases short and J 0 bases short, with 6 bases between. CDR1 is SQVTM and CDR2 is ANQGSEA in the germline V gene. This CDR3 has 12 amino acids. CDR3 DNA: TGCAGCGTTGTGAGGATGAACACTGAAGCTTTCTTT. This sequence encodes CSVVRMNTEAFF.

CDR3 sequence reads: CASSYTDISSEQFF. The DNA for the CDR3 is TGTGCCAGCAGCTACACTGACATATCCTCTGAGCAGTTCTTC. The genes are TRBV11-2 and TRBJ2-1; D is uncertain. Looked up from germline, CDR1 is SGHAT and CDR2 is FQNNGV. There are 14 residues in the CDR3. The V end was cut by 4 bases, the J end by 9 bases, with 16 bases between. Full variable domain (rest looked up from reference TRBV11-2 and TRBJ2-1): EAGVAQSPRYKIIEKRQSVAFWCNPISGHATLYWYQQILGQGPKLLIQFQNNGVVDDSQLPKDRFSAERLKGVDSTLKIQPAKLEDSAVYLCASSYTDISSEQFFGPGTRLTVL.

This chain connects TRBV20-1 to TRBJ2-1, with D perhaps matching TRBD2 (6 bases). V lost 4 bases to trimming and J lost 3 bases, with 13 bases between them. CDR1 is DFQATT, CDR2 SNEGSKA, per germline (reference sequence). There are 14 residues in the CDR3. The DNA for the CDR3 is TGCAGTGCTATCCCGCAGGACTACTACAATGAGCAGTTCTTC. Protein product: CSAIPQDYYNEQFF.

The chain recombines TRBV7-9 with TRBJ2-5; TRBD2 agrees at 8 bases. CDR1 and CDR2 from the germline V gene are SEHNR and FQNEAQ (reference sequence). The CDR3 sequence is 14 residues long. Trimming cost V 7 bases and J 5 bases; bases outside gene matches: 9. The CDR3 loop reads CASNGLALEETQYF. The CDR3 DNA reads TGTGCCAGCAACGGACTAGCCCTGGAGGAGACCCAGTACTTC.

The chain uses TRBV12-3 or TRBV12-4 and TRBJ2-7; D perhaps matches TRBD1 (6 bases). The CDR3 contains 13 residues. Deletions cut 7 bases from V and 1 base from J, with 11 bases between. DNA of the CDR3: TGTGCCAGCAAACGACAGGAGTCCTACGAGCAGTACTTC. Translating gives CASKRQESYEQYF.

This sequence joins TRBV29-1 and TRBJ1-1; D ambiguous. The V and J ends lost 7 bases and 12 bases respectively, with 18 bases between them. Germline V gene lookup returns CDR1 SQVTM and CDR2 ANQGSEA. The CDR3 contains 11 residues. The CDR3 DNA reads TGCAGCGCCCAAAAGGCGAGTAGGCCTTTCTTT. Its protein product is CSAQKASRPFF.

The rearrangement joins TRBV7-2 to TRBJ1-1, with D possibly TRBD1 on 5 matching bases. The V gene lost 6 bases and the J gene lost 5 bases, with 16 bases spanning the gap. The CDR3 length is 14 residues. Germline values: CDR1 SGHTA, CDR2 FQGNSA. The CDR3, as DNA: TGTGCCAGCAGTCATAGCCCAGGGCTTACTGAAGCTTTCTTT. This encodes CASSHSPGLTEAFF.

The genes are TRBV2 and TRBJ1-5, with a tentative D call TRBD1 (6 bases). Per germline, CDR1 SNHLY and CDR2 FYNNEI. Trimming left V 3 bases short and J 5 bases short, with 11 bases between. CDR3 size: 14 residues. This CDR3 reads CASSDRGWDQPQHF. The CDR3 region has the DNA TGTGCCAGCAGTGACAGGGGCTGGGATCAGCCCCAGCATTTT.

The V gene is TRBV7-9, the J gene TRBJ2-3; D possibly corresponds to TRBD1 (5 bases). In germline, CDR1 is SEHNR, CDR2 FQNEAQ (reference sequence). V gave up 5 bases and J gave up 0 bases, with 15 bases separating them. The CDR3 is 16 amino acids. CDR3 loop: CASSLRTGTSTDTQYF. The CDR3 DNA is TGTGCCAGCAGCCTACGAACAGGTACCAGCACAGATACGCAGTATTTT.

On this clonotype itself: In this CDR3 the conserved last residue, phenylalanine or tryptophan, is missing, so a read error is likely. The J gene is TRBJ2-1, the V gene TRBV28; D is possibly TRBD2 (5 bases). CDR3 length: 14 residues. Germline V gene data show CDR1 as MDHEN and CDR2 as SYDVKM. The V end was cut by 6 bases, the J end by 0 bases, with 9 bases between. CDR3 in DNA: TGTGCCAGCAGAAAGGACTCCTCCTACAATGAGCAGTTCCTC. Translated, it gives CASRKDSSYNEQFL.